This T cell receptor (beta chain) is from a study of cytomegalovirus exposure and HLA in healthy donors. Study-wide context: Drawn from HLA-typed donors, approximately 85 million unique TCRs were held in an early data release. Notes on the study in general: Later work found that TCR association rates differed between HLA loci; DRB1 had the most and HLA-C the fewest.

The length of the CDR3 is 19 residues. Trimming removed 6 bases from V and 5 bases from J, with 32 bases in between. About this clone itself: Its specificity is unknown.

Amplification used 60 Vbeta primers and 13 Jbeta primers. Repertoires were generated with immunoSEQ multiplex PCR, while TCRdb's copy carries only in-frame clones and drops some. Here the sample spans under 250,000 clones, about 77% being singletons. Sequenced: PBMCs. The V gene is TRBV5-7, the J gene TRBJ1-2; perhaps TRBD1 as D (6 bases). TRBV5-7 counts as an open reading frame of uncertain function. This clonotype was sampled from a boy younger than 18 in good health and CMV-seronegative. CDR3 residues: CASIKPHWTEDFGRYGYTF. The CDR3 region has the DNA TGTGCCAGCATCAAGCCACACTGGACAGAGGATTTTGGGAGATATGGCTACACCTTC.